A single sample is the source of the 28 T cell receptor beta chains below, sequenced in a study of blood T cell repertoires in COVID-19. Profiled with immunoSEQ multiplex PCR; TCRdb holds only in-frame clones, not every one. The repertoire has 100,000 to 150,000 clones, around 90% of them found once; the top ten carry about 4.5%. Sample: peripheral blood. Every receptor here comes from a man aged 60 to 69 with COVID-19, enrolled during active disease.

The V gene is TRBV5-1, the J gene TRBJ1-2, with 7 bases fitting TRBD1. Germline V lookup: CDR1 SGHRS, CDR2 YFSETQ. Losses at the gene ends were 2 bases for V and 6 bases for J; bases not matched to a gene: 10. The CDR3 spans 15 residues. The CDR3 DNA follows: TGCGCCAGCAGCTTTGAGGGGGCGCTAGGGAATGGCTACACCTTC. It yields the protein CASSFEGALGNGYTF.

The chain joins TRBV7-2 to TRBJ1-2; unclear D gene. Germline V CDR1 and CDR2: SGHTA, FQGNSA. Trimming stripped 2 bases from V and 5 bases from J, with 9 bases between. This CDR3 is built from 13 residues. As DNA, the CDR3 is TGTGCCAGCAGCTTACCGTCAGGATATGGCTACACCTTC. Translated: CASSLPSGYGYTF.

The chain recombines TRBV18 with TRBJ1-6, with D possibly being TRBD1 (5 bases). Per germline, CDR1 KGHSH and CDR2 LQKENI. This CDR3 spans 15 amino acids. Trimming cost V 3 bases and J 9 bases, with 15 bases left between them. CDR3 DNA: TGTGCCAGCTCACCGCTGGAAGGGGTAGTTTCACCCCTCCACTTT. Translating gives CASSPLEGVVSPLHF.

The chain links TRBV5-4 to TRBJ2-7; 10 bases fit TRBD2. The ends lost 4 bases at V and 3 bases at J; junction bases unmatched: 7. The CDR3 consists of 15 residues. Per the germline V gene, CDR1 is SGHNT and CDR2 is YYREEE (reference sequence). CDR3 nucleotides: TGTGCCAGCAGCCAAGGGGGGACTAGCGACTACGAGCAGTACTTC. Protein product: CASSQGGTSDYEQYF.

The V and J genes are TRBV19 and TRBJ1-4; possibly TRBD1 for D (5 bases). Deletions cut 10 bases from V and 7 bases from J, with 16 bases between. CDR3 size: 13 residues. CDR1 and CDR2 from the germline V gene are LNHDA and SQIVND (reference sequence). The CDR3 sequence is CATIGATGEKLFF. CDR3 coding DNA: TGTGCCACCATAGGGGCGACCGGTGAAAAACTGTTTTTT.

The chain uses TRBV7-3 and TRBJ2-1, with 10 bases lining up with TRBD2. Germline V lookup: CDR1 SGHTA, CDR2 FQGTGA. The CDR3 runs to 15 residues. With V trimmed by 8 bases and J by 0 bases, 4 bases remained unmatched. The CDR3 loop reads CASGPSGSSYNEQFF. In nucleotides, the CDR3 is TGTGCCAGCGGTCCTAGCGGGAGCTCCTACAATGAGCAGTTCTTC.

This chain joins TRBV15 and TRBJ2-1, with 7 bases fitting TRBD1. The CDR3 consists of 18 residues. Germline assignment: CDR1 LNHNV and CDR2 YYDKDF (reference sequence). With V trimmed by 0 bases and J by 2 bases, 10 bases remained unmatched. The CDR3 loop reads CATSRDRTGQRAYNEQFF. CDR3 nucleotide sequence: TGTGCCACCAGCAGAGATAGGACGGGACAGAGGGCCTACAATGAGCAGTTCTTC.

The CDR3: CASSISHQETQYF. The CDR3 nucleotides are TGTGCCAGTAGTATTAGCCACCAAGAGACCCAGTACTTC. The chain joins TRBV19 to TRBJ2-5; D is undetermined. Per germline, CDR1 LNHDA and CDR2 SQIVND (reference sequence). The CDR3 length is 13 residues. V lost 3 bases, J lost 0 bases, and 5 bases lay in between.

J is TRBJ2-3 and V is TRBV5-1; TRBD2 agrees at 10 bases. The CDR3 loop spans 15 amino acids. The junction had 1 base not matched to a gene; V was cut back by 2 bases and J by 1 base. Germline V CDR1 and CDR2: SGHRS, YFSETQ. The CDR3, as DNA: TGCGCCAGCAGCTTTCTAGCGGGAGGCACAGATACGCAGTATTTT. Amino acids: CASSFLAGGTDTQYF.

V and J are TRBV3-1 (or the pseudogene TRBV3-2) and TRBJ1-5; 7 bases map to TRBD1. Germline CDR1 is LGHDT and CDR2 is YNNKEL (reference sequence). V shed 4 bases and J 6 bases; nucleotides not matched to a gene: 3. There are 13 residues in the CDR3. This CDR3 reads CASSPGQSQPQHF. CDR3 coding DNA: TGTGCCAGCAGCCCGGGACAGAGTCAGCCCCAGCATTTT.

The chain uses TRBV21-1 and TRBJ2-7; the table assigns TRBD1, which was not confirmed against the DNA. TRBV21-1 is deemed a pseudogene. This CDR3 region has 14 residues. This chain's CDR3 is CASIRTGASYEQYF. The DNA of the CDR3 is TGTGCCAGCATCAGGACAGGTGCCTCCTACGAGCAGTACTTC.

The genes are TRBV7-9 and TRBJ2-7; 7 bases line up with TRBD1. V shed 0 bases, J shed 2 bases, and the junction held 7 bases outside the gene matches. This CDR3 has 16 residues. Germline V gives CDR1 SEHNR, CDR2 FQNEAQ (reference sequence). CDR3 nucleotide sequence: TGTGCCAGCAGCTTAGCAAATAGGGACAGCCCCTACGAGCAGTACTTC. Its protein is CASSLANRDSPYEQYF.

The rearrangement joins TRBV18 to TRBJ2-1, with D unclear. Germline-derived CDR1 and CDR2 are KGHSH and LQKENI. The CDR3 consists of 16 residues. V gave up 6 bases and J gave up 1 base, with 16 bases separating them. The CDR3 sequence: CASSPFGKSSYNEQFF. DNA for the CDR3: TGTGCCAGCTCCCCCTTCGGTAAGTCGTCCTACAATGAGCAGTTCTTC.

The rearrangement uses TRBV30 and TRBJ1-6, with a weak D call TRBD1 (5 bases). Germline assignment: CDR1 GTSNPN and CDR2 SVGIG (reference sequence). This CDR3 has 14 amino acids. V lost 0 bases to trimming and J lost 8 bases, with 11 bases between them. CDR3 DNA sequence: TGTGCCTGGAGTGTGGGGGGGAGTGATTCACCCCTCCACTTT. It codes for CAWSVGGSDSPLHF.

This clone has just one count. The gene calls are TRBV5-1 and TRBJ2-1, with TRBD2 matching over 15 bases. V dropped 3 bases and J dropped 8; count of bases not matched to a gene: 3. The CDR3 contains 15 residues. Looked up from germline, CDR1 is SGHRS and CDR2 is YFSETQ. The CDR3 region has the DNA TGCGCCAGCAGCTCCGGACTAGCGGGAGGGGATGAGCAGTTCTTC. This sequence encodes CASSSGLAGGDEQFF.

This clone appeared a few times. The rearrangement joins TRBV3-1 (or the pseudogene TRBV3-2) to TRBJ2-1; D possibly corresponds to TRBD2 (5 bases). CDR3 length: 12 residues. Trimming pared 0 bases from V and 10 bases from J, leaving 7 bases between. Germline V CDR1 and CDR2: LGHDT, YNNKEL (reference sequence). The CDR3 DNA sequence: TGTGCCAGCAGCCAAGACCGGAGGGAGCAGTTCTTC. Its translation is CASSQDRREQFF.

The rearrangement uses TRBV6-1 and TRBJ2-1; 9 nucleotides match TRBD2. After removal of 2 bases from V and 8 bases from J, the junction contained 10 bases not matched to a gene. This CDR3 contains 16 residues. From germline, CDR1 is MNHNS and CDR2 SASEGT. CDR3 protein: CASSELAGGPGDEQFF. The CDR3 bases are TGTGCCAGCAGTGAATTGGCGGGAGGGCCCGGCGATGAGCAGTTCTTC.

The CDR3 region is CAISDPTRGRTDTQYF. For the CDR3, the DNA is TGTGCCATCAGTGATCCGACTAGGGGGCGCACAGATACGCAGTATTTT. The gene calls are TRBV10-3 and TRBJ2-3, with D perhaps TRBD1 (7 bases). Germline assignment: CDR1 ENHRY and CDR2 SYGVKD. The CDR3 consists of 16 residues. Trimming took off 3 bases at V and 1 base at J, with 14 bases between the two ends.

J is TRBJ1-3 and V is TRBV18; D is ambiguous. Germline V gene lookup returns CDR1 KGHSH and CDR2 LQKENI. V was shortened by 2 bases and J by 4 bases, with 9 bases between the two germline ends. There are 14 residues in the CDR3. The CDR3 sequence: CASSPGPSGNTIYF. The CDR3 region has the DNA TGTGCCAGCTCACCAGGGCCTTCAGGAAACACCATATATTTT.

The V gene is TRBV30, the J gene TRBJ2-1; D might be TRBD2 (5 bases). Germline CDR1 and CDR2: GTSNPN and SVGIG (reference sequence). This CDR3 contains 15 residues. Trimming removed 3 bases from V and 7 bases from J, with 19 bases in between. CDR3: CAWSPGIVGVNEQFF. The CDR3 DNA is TGTGCCTGGAGCCCCGGGATAGTAGGCGTGAATGAGCAGTTCTTC.

The rearrangement links TRBV11-3 to TRBJ2-2; D is ambiguous. Germline lookup yields CDR1 SGHNT and CDR2 YENEEA. The V gene lost 1 base and the J gene lost 4 bases, with 13 bases spanning the gap. The CDR3 spans 16 residues. CDR3 amino acids: CASSLGGLKSTGELFF. The CDR3 nucleotides read TGTGCCAGCAGCTTAGGAGGCCTCAAGAGCACCGGGGAGCTGTTTTTT. Complete variable domain (other parts from reference TRBV11-3 and TRBJ2-2): EAGVVQSPRYKIIEKKQPVAFWCNPISGHNTLYWYLQNLGQGPELLIRYENEEAVDDSQLPKDRFSAERLKGVDSTLKIQPAELGDSAVYLCASSLGGLKSTGELFFGEGSRLTVL.

The V call is TRBV19, the J call TRBJ1-1; D gene uncertain. Germline lookup yields CDR1 LNHDA and CDR2 SQIVND (reference sequence). Trimming took 6 bases from V and 2 from J, leaving 7 bases between them. This CDR3 is built from 12 residues. For the CDR3, the DNA is TGTGCCAGTAGGGACTTTAACACTGAAGCTTTCTTT. It is translated as CASRDFNTEAFF.

The chain links TRBV29-1 to TRBJ2-7; possible D gene TRBD1, 6 bases. Trimming cost V 4 bases and J 3 bases, with 10 bases left between them. This CDR3 comprises 12 residues. Germline CDR1 is SQVTM and CDR2 is ANQGSEA. DNA for the CDR3: TGCAGCGTTGTTGGACAGAGCTACGAGCAGTACTTC. Its translation is CSVVGQSYEQYF.

The genes are TRBV7-9 and TRBJ2-1, with D possibly being TRBD1 (6 bases). Germline-derived CDR1 and CDR2 are SEHNR and FQNEAQ (reference sequence). Trimming removed 5 bases from V and 9 bases from J, with 20 bases in between. The CDR3 sequence is 15 residues long. The CDR3 sequence: CASSPGSNRAREQFF. CDR3 sequence (DNA): TGTGCCAGCAGCCCCGGAAGTAACAGGGCTCGTGAGCAGTTCTTC. Supplemented by reference TRBV7-9 and TRBJ2-1, the full variable domain reads DTGVSQNPRHKITKRGQNVTFRCDPISEHNRLYWYRQTLGQGPEFLTYFQNEAQLEKSRLLSDRFSAERPKGSFSTLEIQRTEQGDSAMYLCASSPGSNRAREQFFGPGTRLTVL.

The chain uses TRBV19 and TRBJ1-6, with a tentative D call TRBD1 (5 bases). The CDR3 runs 17 residues. CDR1 is LNHDA and CDR2 is SQIVND in the germline V gene (reference sequence). The V end lost 3 bases, the J end lost 0 bases, and 12 bases lay between the germline ends. DNA of the CDR3: TGTGCCAGTAGTATCGGGGGGACCAGCTCCTATAATTCACCCCTCCACTTT. It codes for CASSIGGTSSYNSPLHF.

The rearrangement links TRBV30 to TRBJ2-3; perhaps TRBD2 as D (6 bases). Germline CDR1 and CDR2: GTSNPN and SVGIG (reference sequence). The CDR3 is made up of 15 amino acids. Trimming left V 0 bases short and J 3 bases short, with 13 bases between. CDR3 in amino acids: CAWSVDGSWTDTQYF. DNA for the CDR3: TGTGCCTGGAGTGTAGACGGGAGTTGGACAGATACGCAGTATTTT.

The J gene is TRBJ2-2, the V gene TRBV19, with a weak D call TRBD1 (7 bases). CDR1 is LNHDA, CDR2 SQIVND, per germline (reference sequence). The CDR3 runs to 15 residues. V lost 4 bases and J 6 bases, leaving 15 bases between the germline ends. CDR3 DNA: TGTGCCAGTAGTACCGGACAGGTAGCGGCCGGGGAGCTGTTTTTT. Protein sequence: CASSTGQVAAGELFF.

The chain employs TRBV3-1 (or the pseudogene TRBV3-2) and TRBJ2-1; D is undetermined. The germline V gene encodes CDR1 LGHDT and CDR2 YNNKEL (reference sequence). V lost 1 base and J lost 7, with 14 bases in between. The CDR3 loop spans 15 amino acids. The CDR3 DNA sequence: TGTGCCAGCAGCCAAGGGCTCGGGTCCAAAAATGAGCAGTTCTTC. It yields the protein CASSQGLGSKNEQFF.